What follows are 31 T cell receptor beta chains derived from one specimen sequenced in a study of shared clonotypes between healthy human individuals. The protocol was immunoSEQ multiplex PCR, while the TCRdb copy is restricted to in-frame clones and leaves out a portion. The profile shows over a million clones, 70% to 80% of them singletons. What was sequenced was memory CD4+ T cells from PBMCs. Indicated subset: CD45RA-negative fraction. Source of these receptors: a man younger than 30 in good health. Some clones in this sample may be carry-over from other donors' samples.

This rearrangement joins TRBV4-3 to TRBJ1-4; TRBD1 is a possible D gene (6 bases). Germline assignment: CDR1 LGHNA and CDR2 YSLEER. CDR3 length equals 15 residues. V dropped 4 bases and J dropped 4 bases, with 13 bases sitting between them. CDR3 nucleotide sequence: TGCGCCAGCAGCCCACGGGGACATGTTAATGAAAAACTGTTTTTT. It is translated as CASSPRGHVNEKLFF.

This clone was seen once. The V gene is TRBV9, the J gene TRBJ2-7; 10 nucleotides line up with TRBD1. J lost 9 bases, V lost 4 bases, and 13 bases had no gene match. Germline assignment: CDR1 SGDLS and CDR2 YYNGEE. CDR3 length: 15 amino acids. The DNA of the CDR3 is TGTGCCAGCAGCCTCCGAGGTGGGACAGGGGTTCGGCAGTACTTC. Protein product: CASSLRGGTGVRQYF.

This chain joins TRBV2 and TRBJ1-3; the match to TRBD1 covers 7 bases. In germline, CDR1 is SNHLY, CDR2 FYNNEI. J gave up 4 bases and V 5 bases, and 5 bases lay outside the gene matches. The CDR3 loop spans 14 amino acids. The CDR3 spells CASSLQGKGNTIYF. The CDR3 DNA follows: TGTGCCAGCAGTTTACAGGGGAAAGGAAACACCATATATTTT. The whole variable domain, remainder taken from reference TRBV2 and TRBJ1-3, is EPEVTQTPSHQVTQMGQEVILRCVPISNHLYFYWYRQILGQKVEFLVSFYNNEISEKSEIFDDQFSVERPDGSNFTLKIRSTKLEDSAMYFCASSLQGKGNTIYFGEGSWLTVV.

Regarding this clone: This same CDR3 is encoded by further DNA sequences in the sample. Here the CDR3 DNA reads TGTGCCAGCAGTGAAAGGAAGTTCGATGAGCAGTTCTTC. Protein: CASSERKFDEQFF. This sequence joins TRBV25-1 and TRBJ2-1; D is undetermined. Germline V gene lookup returns CDR1 MGHDK and CDR2 SYGVNS. The germline V and J ends were trimmed by 2 bases and 8 bases, with 10 bases remaining between them. The CDR3 is made up of 13 amino acids. Using reference TRBV25-1 and TRBJ2-1 for the parts outside the CDR3, the full variable domain is EADIYQTPRYLVIGTGKKITLECSQTMGHDKMYWYQQDPGMELHLIHYSYGVNSTEKGDLSSESTVSRIRTEHFPLTLESARPSHTSQYLCASSERKFDEQFFGPGTRLTVL.

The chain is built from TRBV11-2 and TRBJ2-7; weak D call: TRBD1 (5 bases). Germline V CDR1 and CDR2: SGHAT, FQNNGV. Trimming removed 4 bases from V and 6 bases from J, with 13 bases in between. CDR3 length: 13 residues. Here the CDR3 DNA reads TGTGCCAGCAGCTCCAGGGCCCGTGGCGAGCAGTACTTC. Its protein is CASSSRARGEQYF.

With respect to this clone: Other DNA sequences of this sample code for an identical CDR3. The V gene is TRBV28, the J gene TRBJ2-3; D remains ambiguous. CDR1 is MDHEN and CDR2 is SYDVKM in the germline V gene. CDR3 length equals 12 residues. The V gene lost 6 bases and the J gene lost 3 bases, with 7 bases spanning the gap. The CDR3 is CASSSQTDTQYF. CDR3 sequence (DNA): TGTGCCAGCAGCTCCCAAACAGATACGCAGTATTTT.

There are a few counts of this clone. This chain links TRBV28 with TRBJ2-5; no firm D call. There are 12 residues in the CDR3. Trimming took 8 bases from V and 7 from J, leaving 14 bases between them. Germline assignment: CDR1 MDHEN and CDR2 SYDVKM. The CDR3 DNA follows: TGTGCCAGCGTTTCGGGCTCTGGGACCCAGTACTTC. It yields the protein CASVSGSGTQYF.

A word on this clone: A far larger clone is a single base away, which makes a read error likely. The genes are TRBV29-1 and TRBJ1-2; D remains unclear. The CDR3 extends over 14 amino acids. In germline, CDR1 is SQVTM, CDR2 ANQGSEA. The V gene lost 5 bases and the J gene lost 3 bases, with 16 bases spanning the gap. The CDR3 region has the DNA TGCAGCGTTAATATGCAGGCCAACTACTATGGCTACACCTTC. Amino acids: CSVNMQANYYGYTF.

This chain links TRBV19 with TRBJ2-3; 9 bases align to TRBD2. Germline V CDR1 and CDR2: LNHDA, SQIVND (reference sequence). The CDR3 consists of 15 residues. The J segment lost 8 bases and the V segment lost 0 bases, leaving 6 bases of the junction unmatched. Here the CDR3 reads CASSIELAGWSTQYF. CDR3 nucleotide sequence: TGTGCCAGTAGTATAGAGCTAGCGGGATGGAGTACGCAGTATTTT.

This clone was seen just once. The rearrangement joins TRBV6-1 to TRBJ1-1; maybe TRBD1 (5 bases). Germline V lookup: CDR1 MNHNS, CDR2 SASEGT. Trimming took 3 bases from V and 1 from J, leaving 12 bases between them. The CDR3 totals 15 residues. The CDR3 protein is CASSDGTFRNTEAFF. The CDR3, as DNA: TGTGCCAGCAGTGACGGGACCTTCAGGAACACTGAAGCTTTCTTT.

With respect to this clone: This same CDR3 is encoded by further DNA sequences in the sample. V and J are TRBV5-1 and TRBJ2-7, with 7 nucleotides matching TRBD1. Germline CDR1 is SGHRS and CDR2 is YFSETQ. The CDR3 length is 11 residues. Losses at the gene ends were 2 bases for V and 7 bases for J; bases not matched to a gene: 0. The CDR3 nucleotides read TGCGCCAGCAGCTTACAGGGGGAGCAGTACTTC. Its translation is CASSLQGEQYF.

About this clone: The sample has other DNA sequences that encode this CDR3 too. This chain's CDR3 is CASTYGTSGSYEQYF. CDR3 DNA: TGTGCCAGCACCTATGGGACTAGCGGCTCCTACGAGCAGTACTTC. This rearrangement joins TRBV7-6 to TRBJ2-7; 11 nucleotides agree with TRBD2. From germline, CDR1 is SGHVS and CDR2 FNYEAQ. The CDR3 loop spans 15 amino acids. J was trimmed by 0 bases and V by 7 bases; bases with no gene match: 5.

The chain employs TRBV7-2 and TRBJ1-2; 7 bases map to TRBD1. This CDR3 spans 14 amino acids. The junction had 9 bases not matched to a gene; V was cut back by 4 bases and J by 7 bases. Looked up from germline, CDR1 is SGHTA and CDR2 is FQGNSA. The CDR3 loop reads CASSYQTGWSGYTF. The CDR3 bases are TGTGCCAGCAGCTATCAGACAGGGTGGTCTGGCTACACCTTC. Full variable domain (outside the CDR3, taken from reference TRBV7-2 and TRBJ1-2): GAGVSQSPSNKVTEKGKDVELRCDPISGHTALYWYRQSLGQGLEFLIYFQGNSAPDKSGLPSDRFSAERTGGSVSTLTIQRTQQEDSAVYLCASSYQTGWSGYTFGSGTRLTVV.

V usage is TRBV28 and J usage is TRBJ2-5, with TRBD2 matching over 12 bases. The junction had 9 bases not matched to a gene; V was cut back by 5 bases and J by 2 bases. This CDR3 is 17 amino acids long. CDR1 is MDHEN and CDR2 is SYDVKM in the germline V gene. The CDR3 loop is CASSLSRTSGNQETQYF. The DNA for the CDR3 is TGTGCCAGCAGTCTTTCCCGGACTAGCGGGAATCAAGAGACCCAGTACTTC.

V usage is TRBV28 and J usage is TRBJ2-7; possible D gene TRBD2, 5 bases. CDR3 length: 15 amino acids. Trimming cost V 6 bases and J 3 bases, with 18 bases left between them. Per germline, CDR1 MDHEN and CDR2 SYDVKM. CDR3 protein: CASSPPLTGIYEQYF. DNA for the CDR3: TGTGCCAGCAGCCCGCCCTTGACGGGGATCTACGAGCAGTACTTC.

The CDR3 reads CASSLLAYEQYF. The CDR3 nucleotides read TGTGCCAGCAGCTTGCTAGCCTACGAGCAGTACTTC. The V and J genes are TRBV7-2 and TRBJ2-7; the D is unclear. V lost 3 bases, J lost 2 bases, and 5 bases lay in between. This CDR3 region has 12 residues. Germline V CDR1 and CDR2: SGHTA, FQGNSA.

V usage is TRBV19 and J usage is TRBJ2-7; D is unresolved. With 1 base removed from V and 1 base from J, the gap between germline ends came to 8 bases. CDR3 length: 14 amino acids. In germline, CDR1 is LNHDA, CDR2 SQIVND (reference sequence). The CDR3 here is CASSIAWGSYEQYF. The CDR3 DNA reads TGTGCCAGTAGTATAGCTTGGGGATCCTACGAGCAGTACTTC.

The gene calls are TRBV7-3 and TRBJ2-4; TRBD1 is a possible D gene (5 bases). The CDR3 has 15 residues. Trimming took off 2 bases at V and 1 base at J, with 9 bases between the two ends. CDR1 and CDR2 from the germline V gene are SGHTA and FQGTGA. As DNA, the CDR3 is TGTGCCAGCAGCTTAGACAGTGGGGCCAAAAACATTCAGTACTTC. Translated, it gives CASSLDSGAKNIQYF.

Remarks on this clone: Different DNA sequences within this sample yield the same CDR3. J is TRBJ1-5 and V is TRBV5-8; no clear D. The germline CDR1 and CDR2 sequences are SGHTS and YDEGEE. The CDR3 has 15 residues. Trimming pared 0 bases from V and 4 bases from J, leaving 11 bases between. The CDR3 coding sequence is TGTGCCAGCAGCTTGGGTCAGACGCTGAATCAGCCCCAGCATTTT. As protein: CASSLGQTLNQPQHF.

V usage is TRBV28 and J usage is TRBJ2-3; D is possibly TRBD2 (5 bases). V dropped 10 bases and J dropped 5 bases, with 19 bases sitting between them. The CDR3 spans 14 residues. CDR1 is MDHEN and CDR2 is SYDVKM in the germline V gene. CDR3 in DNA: TGTGCCAACTCACCTTCCGACTATCGAGATACGCAGTATTTT. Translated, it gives CANSPSDYRDTQYF.

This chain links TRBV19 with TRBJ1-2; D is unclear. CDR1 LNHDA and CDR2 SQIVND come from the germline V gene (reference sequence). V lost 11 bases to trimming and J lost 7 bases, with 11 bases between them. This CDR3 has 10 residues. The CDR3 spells CAEGRSGYTF. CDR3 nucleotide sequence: TGTGCCGAGGGCCGGAGTGGCTACACCTTC.

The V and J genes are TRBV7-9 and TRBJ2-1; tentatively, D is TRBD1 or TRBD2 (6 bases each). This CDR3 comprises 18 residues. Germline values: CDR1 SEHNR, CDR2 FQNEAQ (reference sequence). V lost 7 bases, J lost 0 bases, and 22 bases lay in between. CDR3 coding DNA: TGTGCCAGCATCTCCCTGGGGGGACAAAAGAGCTCCTACAATGAGCAGTTCTTC. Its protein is CASISLGGQKSSYNEQFF. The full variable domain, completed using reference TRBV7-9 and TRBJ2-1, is DTGVSQNPRHKITKRGQNVTFRCDPISEHNRLYWYRQTLGQGPEFLTYFQNEAQLEKSRLLSDRFSAERPKGSFSTLEIQRTEQGDSAMYLCASISLGGQKSSYNEQFFGPGTRLTVL.

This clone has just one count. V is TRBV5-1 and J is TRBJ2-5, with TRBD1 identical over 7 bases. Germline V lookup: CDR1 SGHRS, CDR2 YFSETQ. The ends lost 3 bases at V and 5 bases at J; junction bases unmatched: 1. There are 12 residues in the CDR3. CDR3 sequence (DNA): TGCGCCAGCAGCTCGGACAGGGAGACCCAGTACTTC. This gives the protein CASSSDRETQYF.

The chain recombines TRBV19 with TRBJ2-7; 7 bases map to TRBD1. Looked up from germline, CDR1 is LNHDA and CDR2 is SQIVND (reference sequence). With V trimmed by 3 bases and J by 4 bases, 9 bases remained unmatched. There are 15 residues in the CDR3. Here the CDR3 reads CASSIKRQGPYEQYF. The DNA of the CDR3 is TGTGCCAGTAGTATTAAAAGACAGGGTCCATACGAGCAGTACTTC.

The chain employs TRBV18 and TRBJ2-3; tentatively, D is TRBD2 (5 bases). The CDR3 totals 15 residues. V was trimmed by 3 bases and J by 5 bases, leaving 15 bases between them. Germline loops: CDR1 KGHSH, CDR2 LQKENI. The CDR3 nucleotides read TGTGCCAGCTCACCCGCAATCGGACGGGGAGATACGCAGTATTTT. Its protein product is CASSPAIGRGDTQYF.

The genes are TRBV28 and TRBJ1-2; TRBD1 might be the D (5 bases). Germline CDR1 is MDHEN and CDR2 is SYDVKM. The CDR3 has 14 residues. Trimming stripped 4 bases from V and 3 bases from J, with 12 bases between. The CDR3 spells CASSWQGWDYGYTF. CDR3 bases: TGTGCCAGCAGTTGGCAGGGTTGGGACTATGGCTACACCTTC.

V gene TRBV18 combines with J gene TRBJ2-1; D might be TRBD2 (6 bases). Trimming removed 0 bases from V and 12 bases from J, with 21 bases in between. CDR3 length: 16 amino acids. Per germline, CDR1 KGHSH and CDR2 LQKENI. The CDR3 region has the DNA TGTGCCAGCTCACCACCGGGGGGAAGGGTATCTCGTGGGCAGTTCTTC. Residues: CASSPPGGRVSRGQFF.

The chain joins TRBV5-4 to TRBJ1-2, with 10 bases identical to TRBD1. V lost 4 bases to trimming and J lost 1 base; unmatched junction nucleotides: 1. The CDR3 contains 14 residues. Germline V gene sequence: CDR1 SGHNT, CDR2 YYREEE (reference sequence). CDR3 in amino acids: CASSRDRGNYGYTF. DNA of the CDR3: TGTGCCAGCAGCCGGGACAGGGGTAACTATGGCTACACCTTC. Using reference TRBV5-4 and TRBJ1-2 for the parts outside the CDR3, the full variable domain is ETGVTQSPTHLIKTRGQQVTLRCSSQSGHNTVSWYQQALGQGPQFIFQYYREEENGRGNFPPRFSGLQFPNYSSELNVNALELDDSALYLCASSRDRGNYGYTFGSGTRLTVV.

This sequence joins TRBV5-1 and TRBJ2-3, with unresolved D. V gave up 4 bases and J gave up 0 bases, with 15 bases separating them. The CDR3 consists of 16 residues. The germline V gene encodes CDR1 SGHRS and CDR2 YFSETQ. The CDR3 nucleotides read TGCGCCAGCAGCCCGGCGACTCTTACTAGCACAGATACGCAGTATTTT. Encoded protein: CASSPATLTSTDTQYF.

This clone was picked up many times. For the CDR3, the DNA is TGTGCCAGCTCCATCGGACAGGAAGGAAAACTGTTTTTT. Its protein product is CASSIGQEGKLFF. The genes are TRBV6-5 and TRBJ1-4; 7 nucleotides line up with TRBD1. The CDR3 has 13 residues. The J segment lost 10 bases and the V segment lost 8 bases, leaving 10 bases of the junction unmatched. Germline CDR1 MNHEY, CDR2 SVGAGI.

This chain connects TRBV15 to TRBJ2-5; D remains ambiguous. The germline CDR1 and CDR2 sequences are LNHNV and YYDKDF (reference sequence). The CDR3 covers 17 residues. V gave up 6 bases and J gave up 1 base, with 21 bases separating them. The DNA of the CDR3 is TGTGCCACCAGTGTCGCCTCTCTGGAACGAATCCAAGAGACCCAGTACTTC. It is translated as CATSVASLERIQETQYF.